The rows below give T cell receptor beta chains drawn from one sample of a study of shared clonotypes between healthy human individuals. Clones were read by immunoSEQ multiplex PCR, and TCRdb kept only the in-frame ones, dropping some. The sample includes 1.6 million or so clones, approximately 98.5% seen only once; the top ten take 0.36%. The specimen was naive CD4+ T cells sorted from blood. All receptors derive from a man aged 25-45 years in good health. Both conserved end residues are trimmed from each CDR3. The D gene is left open where the match is weak.

d_call	v_call	j_call	cdr3_aa
-	TRBV23-1	TRBJ1-5	ASSRRNQPQH
-	TRBV5-1	TRBJ2-3	ASSLALGSSTDTQY
TRBD1	TRBV28	TRBJ2-5	ASSPDRGRSWETQY
-	TRBV15	TRBJ2-7	ATSREGGGSYEQY
-	TRBV5-1	TRBJ2-7	ASSPDPESEQY
-	TRBV5-1	TRBJ2-7	ASSLIRGGAGYEQY
-	TRBV5-6	TRBJ1-4	ASSYRRHEKLF
-	TRBV5-6	TRBJ1-2	ASSLGFDSNYGYT
TRBD2	TRBV5-4	TRBJ2-1	ASSVIFPGLDNEQF
-	TRBV5-1	TRBJ2-2	ASSLGGTGELF
-	TRBV7-9	TRBJ2-7	ASSSLPLRPSYEQY
TRBD2	TRBV28	TRBJ2-7	ASSLGLREQY
-	TRBV5-1	TRBJ1-4	ASSLAESATNEKLF
-	TRBV7-9	TRBJ1-2	ASSLGPYGYT
TRBD1	TRBV28	TRBJ2-7	ASSLQTGGNYEQY
-	TRBV29-1	TRBJ1-1	STSQGNTEAF
TRBD1	TRBV18	TRBJ2-5	ASSPRDRGQETQY
-	TRBV9	TRBJ1-5	ASSVGRNSNQPQH
TRBD2	TRBV2	TRBJ2-7	ASSVVVAGAYEQY
TRBD2	TRBV5-6	TRBJ2-6	ASIQTGGGSGANVLT
TRBD2	TRBV5-1	TRBJ2-3	ASSLFSSGATYTDTQY
-	TRBV28	TRBJ1-2	ASSLRGGGDYGYT
TRBD1	TRBV18	TRBJ1-4	ASSPLMGQPSTNEKLF
-	TRBV20-1	TRBJ2-1	SATRRDEQF
TRBD2	TRBV4-2	TRBJ2-2	ASSLNGLAGSSNTGELF
-	TRBV2	TRBJ1-2	ASSEALNYGYT
-	TRBV5-1	TRBJ1-2	ASSLEGLGYT
TRBD1	TRBV23-1	TRBJ2-7	ASRTGAAYEQY
-	TRBV11-2	TRBJ2-7	ASSSLSPSLPYYEQY
TRBD2	TRBV5-4	TRBJ2-7	ASSLKGLRSSYEQY
-	TRBV9	TRBJ2-3	ASSAGPTDTQY
-	TRBV25-1	TRBJ1-2	ASSEYTDSALT
-	TRBV6-6	TRBJ1-5	ASSSSWGYNQPQH
-	TRBV6-5	TRBJ2-7	ASSPLPGIYEQY
-	TRBV28	TRBJ2-4	ASSLVINQGQR
-	TRBV7-6	TRBJ1-2	ASSGRINYGYT
-	TRBV12-5	TRBJ2-2	ASGGKTGPPGELF
-	TRBV5-1	TRBJ2-6	ASSLEGSGANVLT
TRBD2	TRBV10-3	TRBJ2-1	AIAWTSGSNEQF